The rows below give T cell receptor beta chains drawn from one sample of a study of T cells expressing NK-cell markers. TCRdb reprocessed the 5' RACE reads and reports one entry per CDR3 protein, with no DNA. The sample is made up of 300,000 to 500,000 distinct CDR3 sequences, and the top ten hold 9.5% to 12% of it. Sequenced material: blood T cells: a sorted CD56 or NKG2C T cell subset, CD4+ or CD8+ T cells, or bulk PBMC T cells (not recorded which). The receptors stem from a woman aged 50 to 60 in good health. Both conserved end residues are part of each CDR3. Fields, in order: V gene, J gene, CDR3 protein.

v_gene: TRBV4-1; j_gene: TRBJ2-1; CDR3aa: CASSQRGTTGLDEQFF
v_gene: TRBV28; j_gene: TRBJ2-1; CDR3aa: CASKAPYNEQFF
v_gene: TRBV20-1; j_gene: TRBJ2-7; CDR3aa: CSALVLADSSYEQYF
v_gene: TRBV27; j_gene: TRBJ1-5; CDR3aa: CASSMGPAGNQPQHF
v_gene: TRBV4-1; j_gene: TRBJ2-7; CDR3aa: CASSQVGLSTYEQYF
v_gene: TRBV11-3; j_gene: TRBJ2-3; CDR3aa: CASSLFRMGTDTQYF
v_gene: TRBV7-6; j_gene: TRBJ2-3; CDR3aa: CASSLVGLAGSTDTQYF
v_gene: TRBV18; j_gene: TRBJ2-7; CDR3aa: CASSPGTGYEQYF
v_gene: TRBV5-1; j_gene: TRBJ1-5; CDR3aa: CASSRSAVGGNQPQHF
v_gene: TRBV10-1; j_gene: TRBJ2-1; CDR3aa: CASSSTTYNEQFF
v_gene: TRBV5-1; j_gene: TRBJ1-4; CDR3aa: CASSPPRTGAKGEKLFF
v_gene: TRBV24-1; j_gene: TRBJ2-1; CDR3aa: CATSDLRDEQFF
v_gene: TRBV24-1; j_gene: TRBJ2-1; CDR3aa: CATSDLPSGRGNEQFF
v_gene: TRBV13; j_gene: TRBJ2-3; CDR3aa: CASSLEGLPSTDTQYF
v_gene: TRBV29-1; j_gene: TRBJ1-2; CDR3aa: CSVDIREYGYTF
v_gene: TRBV6-5; j_gene: TRBJ2-7; CDR3aa: CASSYSAGGYYEQYF
v_gene: TRBV3-1; j_gene: TRBJ2-6; CDR3aa: CASSQGLGLSGANVLTF
v_gene: TRBV14; j_gene: TRBJ2-5; CDR3aa: CASSQDWEETQYF
v_gene: TRBV5-1; j_gene: TRBJ1-1; CDR3aa: CASSPGSGRLNTEAFF
v_gene: TRBV3-1; j_gene: TRBJ1-6; CDR3aa: CASSDREYNSPLHF
v_gene: TRBV10-3; j_gene: TRBJ2-1; CDR3aa: CGTGTSGPLGEQFF
v_gene: TRBV20-1; j_gene: TRBJ2-7; CDR3aa: CSARTGVSHEQYF
v_gene: TRBV6-2/TRBV6-3; j_gene: TRBJ2-7; CDR3aa: CATLEGAYEQYF
v_gene: TRBV6-5; j_gene: TRBJ1-2; CDR3aa: CASRAQQGNYGYTF
v_gene: TRBV29-1; j_gene: TRBJ1-1; CDR3aa: CSVEGTGRTEAFF
v_gene: TRBV7-8; j_gene: TRBJ2-3; CDR3aa: CASSPPRSGTDTQYF
v_gene: TRBV29-1; j_gene: TRBJ2-6; CDR3aa: CSVGGGLGANVLTF
v_gene: TRBV20-1; j_gene: TRBJ2-7; CDR3aa: CSARALTAGDVGEQYF
v_gene: TRBV11-2; j_gene: TRBJ2-2; CDR3aa: CASSLLVQMNTGELFF
v_gene: TRBV18; j_gene: TRBJ2-5; CDR3aa: CASSPNRAQGETQYF
v_gene: TRBV11-2; j_gene: TRBJ2-1; CDR3aa: CASSLTGPTNENYNEQFF
v_gene: TRBV20-1; j_gene: TRBJ2-1; CDR3aa: CSARGRGLADDQFF
v_gene: TRBV9; j_gene: TRBJ2-7; CDR3aa: CASSSGSWEQYF
v_gene: TRBV5-1; j_gene: TRBJ1-1; CDR3aa: CASSFSGSNTEAFF
v_gene: TRBV11-2; j_gene: TRBJ1-6; CDR3aa: CASRQIRGKNSPLHF
v_gene: TRBV29-1; j_gene: TRBJ2-3; CDR3aa: CSVDTGRLDTQYF
v_gene: TRBV3-1; j_gene: TRBJ2-5; CDR3aa: CASSQLGREETQYF
v_gene: TRBV20-1; j_gene: TRBJ2-1; CDR3aa: CSGDRSTGSSYNEQFF
v_gene: TRBV29-1; j_gene: TRBJ2-2; CDR3aa: CSVALGLAGVTGELFF
v_gene: TRBV5-1; j_gene: TRBJ1-4; CDR3aa: CASSPGPLTNEKLFF
v_gene: TRBV12-5; j_gene: TRBJ2-1; CDR3aa: CASGGYEYNEQFF
v_gene: TRBV7-9; j_gene: TRBJ2-3; CDR3aa: CASSLDLAGEPQYF
v_gene: TRBV7-9; j_gene: TRBJ2-3; CDR3aa: CASKTGTDTQYF
v_gene: TRBV10-3; j_gene: TRBJ2-5; CDR3aa: CAISEWASGTQETQYF
v_gene: TRBV27; j_gene: TRBJ2-2; CDR3aa: CAPRGRGTGELFF
v_gene: TRBV6-5; j_gene: TRBJ2-1; CDR3aa: CASSYSGQGNYNEQFF